This note documents a single T cell receptor (beta chain) sequence. These data are taken from a study of T cell changes during pregnancy in multiple sclerosis. V lost 5 bases and J lost 4; bases outside the gene matches: 13. The length of the CDR3 is 16 residues. Germline V gene data show CDR1 as SNHLY and CDR2 as FYNNEI. Some clones are missing from TCRdb's copy, which holds only in-frame ones; the method was immunoSEQ multiplex PCR. The profile shows 54,000 or so clones, around 95% of them singletons. The sequence derives from a female donor with multiple sclerosis, enrolled in a pregnancy study. The material was CD4+ T cells from peripheral blood mononuclear cells, obtained before pregnancy. The gene calls are TRBV2 and TRBJ1-2; 7 bases match TRBD1. CDR3 amino acids: CASSKETGSAGYGYTF. CDR3 DNA sequence: TGTGCCAGCAGTAAAGAGACAGGGTCCGCGGGCTATGGCTACACCTTC.